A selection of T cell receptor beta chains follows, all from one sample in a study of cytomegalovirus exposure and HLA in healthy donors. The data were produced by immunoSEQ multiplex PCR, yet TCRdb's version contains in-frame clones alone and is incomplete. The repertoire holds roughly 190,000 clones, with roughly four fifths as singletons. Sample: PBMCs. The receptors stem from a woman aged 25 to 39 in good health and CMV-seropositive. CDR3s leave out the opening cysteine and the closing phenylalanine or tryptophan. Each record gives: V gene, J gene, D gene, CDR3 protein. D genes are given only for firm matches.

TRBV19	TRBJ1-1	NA	ASSITRHTEAF
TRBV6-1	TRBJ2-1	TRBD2	ASSGELAGAEQF
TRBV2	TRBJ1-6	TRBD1	ARGGQGASPLH
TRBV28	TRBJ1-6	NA	ASRGIDNSPLH
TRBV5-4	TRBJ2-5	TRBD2	ASSRTGLAGEGETQY
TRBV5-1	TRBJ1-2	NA	ASSLETGGANYGYT
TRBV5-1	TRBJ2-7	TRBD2	ASSLRTRTSRASYEQY
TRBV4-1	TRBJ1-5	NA	ASSQPGQSNQPQH
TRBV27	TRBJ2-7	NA	ASRGTMAYEQY
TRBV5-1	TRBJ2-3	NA	ASSRQRTDTQY
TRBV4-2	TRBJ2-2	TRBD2	ASSQDREGRDTGELF
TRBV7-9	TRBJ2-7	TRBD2	ASSPLAGVFEEQY
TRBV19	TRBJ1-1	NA	ASSIGRNTEAF
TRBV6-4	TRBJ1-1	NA	ASRGASNTEAF
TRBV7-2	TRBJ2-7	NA	ASSSPLGRHYEQY
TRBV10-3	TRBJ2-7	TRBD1	ALGTGGNEQY
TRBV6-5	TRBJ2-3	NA	ASSYLGLLTDTQY
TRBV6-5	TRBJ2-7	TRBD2	ASSSLTSADYEQY
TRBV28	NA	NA	ASNMAGRPYEQY
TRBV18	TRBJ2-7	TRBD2	ASSPPTSADSYEQY
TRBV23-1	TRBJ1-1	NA	ASSQMRDSFMNTEAF
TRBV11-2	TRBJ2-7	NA	ASSLALSRPYEQY
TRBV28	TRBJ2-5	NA	ASSQQEYQETQY
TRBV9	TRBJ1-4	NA	ASSAHGVNNEKLF